This is a list of T cell receptor beta chains from one sample in a study of cytomegalovirus exposure and HLA in healthy donors. Repertoires were generated with immunoSEQ multiplex PCR, while TCRdb's copy carries only in-frame clones and drops some. The sample table includes under 90,000 clones. The material sequenced was PBMCs. The receptors come from a female donor in good health and CMV-seropositive. Each CDR3 is given with its conserved first and last residue. A D gene is named only where the DNA matches it firmly.

J: TRBJ2-7
V: TRBV19
D: TRBD1
length: 14
CDR3: CASSRDRGPYEQYF
DNA: TGTGCCAGTAGTAGGGACAGGGGACCCTACGAGCAGTACTTC

J: TRBJ2-7
V: TRBV13
D: -
length: 12
CDR3: CASSLGQTTPYF
DNA: TGTGCCAGCAGCTTAGGCCAGACAACCCCGTACTTC

J: TRBJ2-2
V: TRBV6-6
D: TRBD1
length: 14
CDR3: CASSDRGRAGELFF
DNA: TGTGCCAGTTCCGACAGGGGGCGAGCCGGGGAGCTGTTTTTT

J: TRBJ1-2
V: TRBV5-1
D: TRBD1
length: 15
CDR3: CASSPGQGANFGYTF
DNA: TGCGCCAGCAGCCCGGGACAGGGGGCGAACTTTGGCTACACCTTC

J: TRBJ2-3
V: TRBV4-3
D: -
length: 16
CDR3: CASSQGTAASTDTQYF
DNA: TGCGCCAGCAGCCAAGGGACAGCAGCTAGCACAGATACGCAGTATTTT

J: TRBJ2-5
V: TRBV18
D: -
length: 14
CDR3: CASSGQAGPETQYF
DNA: TGTGCCAGCTCGGGGCAGGCCGGGCCAGAGACCCAGTACTTC

J: TRBJ2-3
V: TRBV9
D: TRBD2
length: 16
CDR3: CASSVGPSGITDTQYF
DNA: TGTGCCAGCAGCGTAGGGCCCAGCGGGATCACAGATACGCAGTATTTT

J: TRBJ1-6
V: TRBV6-1
D: TRBD1
length: 18
CDR3: CASSEAEQGVSYNSPLHF
DNA: TGTGCCAGCAGTGAAGCAGAGCAGGGGGTCTCCTATAATTCACCCCTCCACTTT

J: TRBJ2-1
V: TRBV4-2
D: TRBD2
length: 21
CDR3: CASSQGEGLAERGSYGNEQFF
DNA: TGTGCCAGCAGCCAAGGCGAGGGACTAGCGGAAAGAGGATCCTACGGCAATGAGCAGTTCTTC

J: TRBJ2-3
V: TRBV11-3
D: -
length: 15
CDR3: CASSPTMGAVDTQYF
DNA: TGTGCCAGCAGCCCTACCATGGGGGCCGTAGATACGCAGTATTTT

J: TRBJ1-1
V: TRBV11-2
D: -
length: 15
CDR3: CASSSMGRRNTEAFF
DNA: TGTGCCAGCAGCTCCATGGGGAGACGTAACACTGAAGCTTTCTTT

J: TRBJ2-1
V: TRBV30
D: TRBD2
length: 14
CDR3: CAWGGLADDNEQFF
DNA: TGTGCCTGGGGAGGACTAGCGGACGACAATGAGCAGTTCTTC

J: TRBJ2-1
V: TRBV11-2
D: TRBD2
length: 18
CDR3: CASSSRPTSDFSYNEQFF
DNA: TGTGCCAGCAGTTCCCGCCCGACTAGCGACTTCTCCTACAATGAGCAGTTCTTC

J: TRBJ1-5
V: TRBV18
D: TRBD1
length: 16
CDR3: CASSPRDGQGAQPQHF
DNA: TGTGCCAGCTCACCACGGGATGGACAGGGCGCGCAGCCCCAGCATTTT

J: TRBJ1-6
V: TRBV15
D: -
length: 15
CDR3: CATSRGAGVNSPLHF
DNA: TGTGCCACCAGCAGGGGGGCGGGGGTTAACTCACCCCTCCACTTT

J: TRBJ2-7
V: TRBV9
D: TRBD1
length: 13
CDR3: CASSRQGAYEQYF
DNA: TGTGCCAGCAGTAGACAGGGGGCGTACGAGCAGTACTTC

J: TRBJ2-3
V: TRBV30
D: TRBD1
length: 12
CDR3: CAWSPGQGMQYF
DNA: TGTGCCTGGAGTCCTGGACAGGGTATGCAGTATTTT

J: TRBJ1-6
V: TRBV21-1
D: -
length: 14
CDR3: CASSPGRVRSPLHF
DNA: TGTGCCAGCAGCCCGGGCAGGGTCCGATCACCCCTCCACTTT

J: TRBJ2-7
V: TRBV27
D: -
length: 13
CDR3: CASSAGLAYEQYF
DNA: TGTGCCAGCAGTGCGGGTTTGGCCTACGAGCAGTACTTC

J: TRBJ2-3
V: TRBV7-9
D: TRBD2
length: 15
CDR3: CASSLRGGGTDTQYF
DNA: TGTGCCAGCAGTCTGCGGGGGGGTGGGACAGATACGCAGTATTTT

J: TRBJ2-7
V: TRBV5-1
D: TRBD1
length: 15
CDR3: CASSQGTGGAYEQYF
DNA: TGCGCCAGCAGCCAGGGGACAGGGGGCGCGTACGAGCAGTACTTC

J: TRBJ2-2
V: TRBV9
D: TRBD1
length: 14
CDR3: CASSRTGNTGELFF
DNA: TGTGCCAGCAGCCGGACAGGGAATACCGGGGAGCTGTTTTTT

J: TRBJ2-7
V: TRBV7-2
D: -
length: 16
CDR3: CASSRKGGSSAYEQYF
DNA: TGTGCCAGCAGCCGAAAAGGGGGCTCTAGCGCCTACGAGCAGTACTTC

J: TRBJ2-7
V: TRBV20-1
D: -
length: 11
CDR3: CSARDTYEQYF
DNA: TGCAGTGCTAGAGATACCTACGAGCAGTACTTC

J: TRBJ2-3
V: TRBV7-9
D: TRBD2
length: 16
CDR3: CASSSVSGGAGDTQYF
DNA: TGTGCCAGCAGCTCGGTTAGCGGGGGGGCTGGAGATACGCAGTATTTT

J: TRBJ2-2
V: TRBV19
D: -
length: 14
CDR3: CASRGPSHTGELFF
DNA: TGTGCCAGTCGCGGGCCTAGCCACACCGGGGAGCTGTTTTTT

J: TRBJ1-5
V: TRBV5-6
D: TRBD1
length: 16
CDR3: CASSLFQGASNQPQHF
DNA: TGTGCCAGCAGCTTGTTTCAGGGGGCGAGCAATCAGCCCCAGCATTTT

J: TRBJ2-7
V: TRBV6-6
D: TRBD2
length: 16
CDR3: CASSPRDSGGPYEQYF
DNA: TGTGCCAGCAGCCCCCGGGATAGCGGGGGCCCCTACGAGCAGTACTTC

J: TRBJ2-1
V: TRBV19
D: TRBD2
length: 17
CDR3: CASSARLAGSGYNEQFF
DNA: TGTGCCAGTAGTGCCCGACTAGCGGGTTCAGGGTACAATGAGCAGTTCTTC

J: TRBJ1-2
V: TRBV28
D: -
length: 10
CDR3: CASLEQGYTF
DNA: TGTGCCAGCTTGGAGCAGGGCTACACCTTC

J: TRBJ2-2
V: TRBV14
D: TRBD1
length: 15
CDR3: CASSPRTGDTGELFF
DNA: TGTGCCAGCAGCCCACGGACAGGGGACACCGGGGAGCTGTTTTTT

J: TRBJ2-1
V: TRBV5-1
D: -
length: 14
CDR3: CASSSRKVSDEQFF
DNA: TGCGCCAGCAGCTCGCGGAAGGTATCAGATGAGCAGTTCTTC

J: TRBJ2-1
V: TRBV9
D: TRBD2
length: 16
CDR3: CASSAYLAGLHNEQFF
DNA: TGTGCCAGCAGCGCCTATTTAGCGGGACTCCACAATGAGCAGTTCTTC

J: TRBJ2-7
V: TRBV30
D: TRBD1
length: 14
CDR3: CAWRDPGGPYEQYF
DNA: TGTGCCTGGAGGGACCCAGGGGGCCCCTACGAGCAGTACTTC

J: TRBJ2-3
V: TRBV9
D: -
length: 17
CDR3: CASSSAGTGLRTDTQYF
DNA: TGTGCCAGCAGCTCCGCCGGGACTGGATTACGCACAGATACGCAGTATTTT

J: TRBJ1-2
V: TRBV30
D: TRBD1
length: 13
CDR3: CAWSGQGGIGYTF
DNA: TGTGCCTGGAGTGGACAGGGTGGGATTGGCTACACCTTC

J: TRBJ1-1
V: TRBV2
D: TRBD1
length: 14
CDR3: CAKSLTGGSTEAFF
DNA: TGTGCCAAATCCTTGACAGGGGGTAGCACTGAAGCTTTCTTT